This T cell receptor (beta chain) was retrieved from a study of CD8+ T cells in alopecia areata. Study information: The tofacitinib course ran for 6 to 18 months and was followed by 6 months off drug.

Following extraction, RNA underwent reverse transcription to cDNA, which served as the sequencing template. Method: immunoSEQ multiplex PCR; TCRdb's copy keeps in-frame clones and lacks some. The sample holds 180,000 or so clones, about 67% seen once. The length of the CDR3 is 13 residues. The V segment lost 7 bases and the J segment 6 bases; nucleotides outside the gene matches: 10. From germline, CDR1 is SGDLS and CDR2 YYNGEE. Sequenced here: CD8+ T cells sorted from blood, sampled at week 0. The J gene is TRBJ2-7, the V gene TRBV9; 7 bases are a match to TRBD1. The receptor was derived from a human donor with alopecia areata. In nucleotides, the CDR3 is TGTGCCAGCCGTGGACAGGAAGAACGCGAGCAGTACTTC. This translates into CASRGQEEREQYF.